This T cell receptor beta chain was observed in a study of blood T cell repertoires in COVID-19. Study in general: Spain, Italy and the United States supplied samples that represented acute and convalescent COVID-19. T cells, B-cell-depleted T cells, or PBMCs supplied cDNA or gDNA.

This CDR3 is 10 amino acids long. The ends were cut back, 3 bases at V and 5 bases at J, with 4 bases in the middle. Germline V gene lookup returns CDR1 DFQATT and CDR2 SNEGSKA (reference sequence). Study processing details: It was from reference gene primer amplification that nucleated cell counts were estimated. Only in-frame clones appear in the TCRdb table, and some are missing; sequencing was by immunoSEQ multiplex PCR. V, J and clone size reflect that table, while D and trimming were determined from the DNA. The table includes fewer than 150,000 clones, approximately 81% detected once. The sample taken for sequencing was peripheral blood. The TCR sequence derives from a human donor in a cohort sampled during active COVID-19. V usage is TRBV20-1 and J usage is TRBJ2-5; D call uncertain. Here the CDR3 DNA reads TGCAGTGCTAGCGTTGAGACCCAGTACTTC. Amino acids: CSASVETQYF.